This T cell receptor beta chain was found in a study of breast tumors, draining lymph nodes, adjacent tissues. The CDR3 is 16 residues long. The V gene end was trimmed by 6 bases and the J gene end by 6 bases; junction bases not matched to a gene: 18. CDR1 and CDR2 (germline): SQVTM, ANQGSEA. General study findings and limits: Luminal-like breast cancer showed significantly greater tumor-nontumor repertoire similarity than basal-like breast cancer did.

Breast cancer patients provided tissue from their axillary draining lymph nodes. This clonotype was found many times. The antigen is undetermined. Via MiXCR, TCRdb re-called the multiplex PCR reads, giving one row per CDR3 protein. Here the sample spans fewer than 300,000 distinct CDR3 sequences, approximately 29% being singletons. Input material: axillary lymph node tissue. The sequence derives from a female donor with breast cancer. Some clones in this sample may be carry-over from other donors' samples. The V call is TRBV29-1, the J call TRBJ2-3, with 7 bases fitting TRBD1. The CDR3 region has the DNA TGCAGCGTCTGTCACTCTTCGACAGGGCCCGAGGATACGCAGTATTTT. Its protein product is CSVCHSSTGPEDTQYF.